This record covers a single T cell receptor beta chain. The antigen remains undetermined. Some clones are missing from TCRdb's copy, which holds only in-frame ones; the method was immunoSEQ multiplex PCR. The profile shows over 85,000 clones, around 81% of them singletons. This specimen belongs to a study of Ad26.COV2.S vaccination and SARS-CoV-2 variants. Study-wide results and limits: In TCR breadth and depth analyses, total T cell responses may have been underestimated. Vaccinated individuals (as opposed to placebo recipients) had higher spike-specific TCR breadth. Vaccine and placebo recipients had similar non-spike TCR breadth. Reported findings describe substantial breadth in spike-specific CD8+ and CD4+ T cell responses following vaccination.

CDR3 length equals 13 residues. V was trimmed by 5 bases and J by 1 base, leaving 8 bases between them. Germline V gene lookup returns CDR1 MDHEN and CDR2 SYDVKM. V gene TRBV28 combines with J gene TRBJ1-1; D possibly corresponds to TRBD1 (5 bases). The source is a human donor who had recovered from COVID-19. Sample: peripheral blood, taken after recovery from COVID-19. Here the CDR3 DNA reads TGTGCCAGCAGTGAGGGGTGGAACACTGAAGCTTTCTTT. It encodes CASSEGWNTEAFF. The full variable domain, in which reference TRBV28 and TRBJ1-1 provide the parts outside the CDR3, is DVKVTQSSRYLVKRTGEKVFLECVQDMDHENMFWYRQDPGLGLRLIYFSYDVKMKEKGDIPEGYSVSREKKERFSLILESASTNQTSMYLCASSEGWNTEAFFGQGTRLTVV.